These 27 T cell receptor beta chains were all obtained from the same sample, sequenced in a study of glioma-infiltrating T cells. Using RNA template, CDR3s of TCR alpha and beta were amplified with iRepertoire arm-PCR. TCRdb independently ran MiXCR on the multiplex PCR reads; one entry per CDR3 protein. This table holds around 350,000 distinct CDR3 sequences, 35% to 45% found once. What was sequenced was glioma tissue, nonneoplastic brain tissue, or PBMCs (not recorded which). The origin of the receptors is a human donor with low-grade glioma or glioblastoma, undergoing nonglioma brain surgery, or in good health (not recorded which).

In regard to this clonotype: The junction departs from germline at one end; a sequencing error may be responsible. V and J are TRBV28 and TRBJ2-3, with D unclear. The CDR3 covers 14 residues. CDR1 and CDR2 (germline): MDHEN, SYDVKM. CDR3 loop: CASSFRAGTDAQYF. DNA of the CDR3: TGTGCCAGCAGTTTCCGGGCAGGCACAGATGCGCAGTATTTT.

A remark on this clonotype: Being one base from a much bigger clone, this may be a read error. The J gene is TRBJ2-4, the V gene TRBV7-2, with D perhaps matching TRBD1 or TRBD2 (5 bases each). CDR1 is SGHTA and CDR2 is FQGNSA in the germline V gene. CDR3 length: 15 amino acids. The V end was cut by 3 bases, the J end by 5 bases, with 14 bases between. CDR3 nucleotide sequence: TGTGCCAGCAGCTTCTGGACCGGGGCCCAAAACATTCAGTACTTC. It translates to CASSFWTGAQNIQYF. Full variable domain (outside the CDR3, taken from reference TRBV7-2 and TRBJ2-4): GAGVSQSPSNKVTEKGKDVELRCDPISGHTALYWYRQSLGQGLEFLIYFQGNSAPDKSGLPSDRFSAERTGGSVSTLTIQRTQQEDSAVYLCASSFWTGAQNIQYFGAGTRLSVL.

This clonotype was recorded at least ten times. J is TRBJ1-5 and V is TRBV4-1; 9 bases fit TRBD1. The CDR3 sequence is 14 residues long. The germline gives CDR1 MGHRA, CDR2 YSYEKL. V lost 3 bases to trimming and J lost 5 bases; unmatched junction nucleotides: 2. The CDR3 loop reads CASSHTGGDQPQHF. The CDR3 DNA follows: TGCGCCAGCAGCCACACAGGGGGCGATCAGCCCCAGCATTTT.

For this clonotype: One end of the junction varies from germline; a read error may be responsible. V is TRBV29-1 and J is TRBJ1-5; D is undetermined. The germline V gene has CDR1 SQVTM and CDR2 ANQGSEA. The CDR3 has 13 residues. CDR3 amino acids: CSVVGSLDQPKHF. DNA of the CDR3: TGCAGCGTTGTGGGCTCATTGGATCAGCCCAAGCATTTT. The full variable domain, with the rest looked up from reference TRBV29-1 and TRBJ1-5, is SAVISQKPSRDICQRGTSLTIQCQVDSQVTMMFWYRQQPGQSLTLIATANQGSEATYESGFVIDKFPISRPNLTFSTLTVSNMSPEDSSIYLCSVVGSLDQPKHFGDGTRLSIL.

The chain employs TRBV2 and TRBJ2-7; D is perhaps TRBD1 or TRBD2 (5 bases each). This CDR3 comprises 15 residues. Germline V CDR1 and CDR2: SNHLY, FYNNEI. Deletions cut 3 bases from V and 11 bases from J, with 23 bases between. The CDR3 sequence is CASSERVFGRETKYF. DNA of the CDR3: TGTGCCAGCAGTGAGCGGGTCTTCGGCAGGGAGACCAAGTACTTC.

V is TRBV28 and J is TRBJ2-3; TRBD2 agrees at 12 bases. This CDR3 comprises 16 residues. J lost 13 bases, V lost 7 bases, and 18 bases had no gene match. Germline lookup yields CDR1 MDHEN and CDR2 SYDVKM. CDR3 coding DNA: TGTGCCAGCACTATTCCCGGTCCTAGCGGGAGGGCGGGCAAGTATTTT. This gives the protein CASTIPGPSGRAGKYF.

A word on this clonotype: A much larger clone is a single base away; this may be a read error. The rearrangement uses TRBV6-2 or TRBV6-3 and TRBJ2-1; unclear D gene. The CDR3 extends over 16 amino acids. Germline-derived CDR1 and CDR2 are MNHEY and SVGEGT. The DNA of the CDR3 is TGTGTCAGCAGTCTAAATCAGAATCATCCCTACAATGAGCAGTTCTTC. Residues: CVSSLNQNHPYNEQFF.

The gene calls are TRBV7-2 and TRBJ2-3; 14 bases align to TRBD2. V was pared by 3 bases and J by 3 bases, with 5 bases of the junction left unmatched. Germline V gene data show CDR1 as SGHTA and CDR2 as FQGNSA. The CDR3 covers 17 residues. The CDR3 DNA follows: TGTGCCAGCAGCTTCCGACTAGCGGGAGGGAGTACAGATACGCAGTATTTT. It is translated as CASSFRLAGGSTDTQYF.

J is TRBJ2-7 and V is TRBV28, with D possibly TRBD2 on 6 matching bases. The CDR3 loop spans 16 amino acids. The V end lost 3 bases, the J end lost 2 bases, and 17 bases lay between the germline ends. CDR1 MDHEN and CDR2 SYDVKM come from the germline V gene. The CDR3 sequence is CASSFFSAGPTYEQYF. CDR3 coding DNA: TGTGCCAGCAGTTTCTTCTCGGCGGGGCCAACCTACGAGCAGTACTTC.

The table lists this clonotype with a few counts. The rearrangement joins TRBV3-1 to TRBJ2-3; the D is unclear. V dropped 1 base and J dropped 1 base, with 12 bases sitting between them. This CDR3 has 16 amino acids. From germline, CDR1 is LGHDT and CDR2 YNNKEL (reference sequence). CDR3 nucleotides: TGTGCCAGCAGCCAAGTCTCCCAACGCCGCACAGATACGCAGTATTTT. This codes for CASSQVSQRRTDTQYF.

The V gene is TRBV20-1, the J gene TRBJ2-7, with unresolved D. Per germline, CDR1 DFQATT and CDR2 SNEGSKA (reference sequence). This CDR3 contains 13 residues. The V end was cut by 5 bases, the J end by 1 base, with 12 bases between. This CDR3 reads CSAAGDVSYEQYF. The CDR3 DNA is TGCAGTGCTGCCGGAGATGTTTCCTACGAGCAGTACTTC.

V and J are TRBV20-1 and TRBJ1-5; 7 nucleotides agree with TRBD1. Germline V gene sequence: CDR1 DFQATT, CDR2 SNEGSKA (reference sequence). With V trimmed by 0 bases and J by 3 bases, 8 bases remained unmatched. This CDR3 comprises 16 residues. The CDR3 spells CSARDRTGWVNQPQHF. In DNA form, the CDR3 reads TGCAGTGCTAGAGATCGGACAGGTTGGGTCAATCAGCCCCAGCATTTT.

A note on this clonotype: A junction boundary mismatches the germline segment, possibly from a read error. The chain links TRBV5-4 to TRBJ2-7, with D perhaps matching TRBD1 (6 bases). CDR1 and CDR2 from the germline V gene are SGHNT and YYREEE (reference sequence). CDR3 size: 13 residues. DNA of the CDR3: TGCGCCAGCAGCCTCCAAGGGGGATACGAGCGGTACTTC. Translating it yields CASSLQGGYERYF.

The sample holds one count of this clonotype. The gene calls are TRBV6-2 or TRBV6-3 and TRBJ2-1; D not certain. Germline V gene sequence: CDR1 MNHEY, CDR2 SVGEGT. The CDR3 is made up of 11 amino acids. V lost 10 bases, J lost 9 bases, and 13 bases lay in between. CDR3 region: CATSAWGEQFF. The DNA for the CDR3 is TGTGCCACATCCGCATGGGGTGAGCAGTTCTTC.

V and J are TRBV10-3 and TRBJ2-3; weak D call: TRBD2 (6 bases). From germline, CDR1 is ENHRY and CDR2 SYGVKD. This CDR3 has 14 residues. V was clipped by 7 bases and J by 3 bases, with 14 bases between them. Here the CDR3 reads CAITDGSGTDTQYF. In DNA, the CDR3 is TGTGCCATCACCGACGGGAGTGGAACAGATACGCAGTATTTT.

The rearrangement joins TRBV12-3 or TRBV12-4 to TRBJ2-1; 12 positions agree with TRBD2. The CDR3 runs to 15 residues. The V gene end was trimmed by 6 bases and the J gene end by 7 bases; junction bases not matched to a gene: 7. This CDR3 reads CASSHGLAGRNEQFF. The CDR3 region has the DNA TGTGCCAGCAGCCACGGACTAGCGGGACGGAATGAGCAGTTCTTC.

The chain combines TRBV2 with TRBJ2-7; 8 bases match TRBD2. The germline CDR1 and CDR2 sequences are SNHLY and FYNNEI. The junction had 7 bases not matched to a gene; V was cut back by 4 bases and J by 2 bases. This CDR3 is built from 15 residues. The CDR3 reads CASSAELAVTYEQYF. CDR3 DNA sequence: TGTGCCAGCAGTGCCGAACTAGCGGTCACCTACGAGCAGTACTTC.

The chain uses TRBV7-3 and TRBJ2-2; D remains ambiguous. V dropped 2 bases and J dropped 2 bases, with 9 bases sitting between them. Germline CDR1 is SGHTA and CDR2 is FQGTGA. The length of the CDR3 is 15 residues. The CDR3 reads CASSLEATNTGELFF. In DNA, the CDR3 is TGTGCCAGCAGCTTAGAGGCTACCAACACCGGGGAGCTGTTTTTT.

This clonotype was detected ten times or more. This chain connects TRBV7-2 to TRBJ1-1; D is unresolved. Trimming shortened V by 8 bases and J by 0 bases, and 10 bases separated the two germline ends. Germline assignment: CDR1 SGHTA and CDR2 FQGNSA. The CDR3 consists of 13 residues. CDR3 nucleotides: TGTGCCAGCCGAGGGCCAGTGAACACTGAAGCTTTCTTT. Its protein product is CASRGPVNTEAFF.

This clonotype was recorded a few times. The rearrangement joins TRBV27 to TRBJ1-4, with a possible D match to TRBD1 (6 bases). The CDR3 length is 17 residues. Trimming left V 5 bases short and J 6 bases short, with 22 bases between. Germline V CDR1 and CDR2: MNHEY, SMNVEV (reference sequence). The chain's CDR3 is CASSAPPGEESYEKLFF. In DNA form, the CDR3 reads TGTGCCAGCAGTGCTCCGCCAGGGGAAGAGAGTTATGAAAAACTGTTTTTT.

To note about this clonotype: Just one base apart from a much larger clone, this may be a read error. The chain has TRBV28 and TRBJ1-5; TRBD1 is a possible D gene (5 bases). The germline V gene encodes CDR1 MDHEN and CDR2 SYDVKM. CDR3 length: 12 residues. The CDR3 region has the DNA TGTGCCGGCAGGAACCAGGGACAGCCCCAGCATTTT. The encoded protein is CAGRNQGQPQHF.

The V gene is TRBV5-1, the J gene TRBJ2-1; TRBD1 matches at 8 bases. The length of the CDR3 is 14 residues. CDR1 is SGHRS and CDR2 is YFSETQ in the germline V gene. The V segment lost 4 bases and the J segment 8 bases; nucleotides outside the gene matches: 8. CDR3 in amino acids: CASSPPGGLDEQFF. The CDR3 DNA sequence: TGCGCCAGCAGCCCCCCAGGGGGCTTGGATGAGCAGTTCTTC.

The V and J genes are TRBV2 and TRBJ2-1; the D gene is possibly TRBD1 (6 bases). V lost 2 bases, J lost 4 bases, and 9 bases lay in between. There are 14 residues in the CDR3. Germline CDR1 is SNHLY and CDR2 is FYNNEI. In DNA, the CDR3 is TGTGCCAGCAGTGAATACAGGGCATACAATGAGCAGTTCTTC. Translating gives CASSEYRAYNEQFF. The whole variable domain, remainder taken from reference TRBV2 and TRBJ2-1, is EPEVTQTPSHQVTQMGQEVILRCVPISNHLYFYWYRQILGQKVEFLVSFYNNEISEKSEIFDDQFSVERPDGSNFTLKIRSTKLEDSAMYFCASSEYRAYNEQFFGPGTRLTVL.

This clonotype turned up a few times. This chain connects TRBV2 to TRBJ2-3, with D perhaps given as TRBD1 or TRBD2 (5 bases each). There are 11 residues in the CDR3. Germline V gene lookup returns CDR1 SNHLY and CDR2 FYNNEI. Trimming took 7 bases from V and 6 from J, leaving 8 bases between them. CDR3 coding DNA: TGTGCCAGCATGGGGGTGGATACGCAGTATTTT. Protein: CASMGVDTQYF. Full variable domain (remainder filled in from reference TRBV2 and TRBJ2-3): EPEVTQTPSHQVTQMGQEVILRCVPISNHLYFYWYRQILGQKVEFLVSFYNNEISEKSEIFDDQFSVERPDGSNFTLKIRSTKLEDSAMYFCASMGVDTQYFGPGTRLTVL.

Concerning this clonotype: Possible read error: a much larger clone is one base away. This chain connects TRBV20-1 to TRBJ1-6, with TRBD1 as a possible D gene (6 bases). CDR1 is DFQATT and CDR2 is SNEGSKA in the germline V gene (reference sequence). The CDR3 is 15 residues long. The CDR3 sequence: CGARLLGTLNSPLHF. CDR3 nucleotide sequence: TGCGGTGCTAGATTACTAGGGACACTGAATTCACCCCTCCACTTT.

This clonotype was seen a handful of times. This chain links TRBV24-1 with TRBJ2-3; 13 bases are shared with TRBD2. This CDR3 contains 17 residues. With V trimmed by 5 bases and J by 4 bases, 8 bases remained unmatched. Germline CDR1 reads KGHDR; CDR2 reads SFDVKD. CDR3 amino acids: CATSGERTSGSPDTQYF. The CDR3 bases are TGTGCCACCAGTGGCGAAAGGACTAGCGGGAGCCCAGATACGCAGTATTTT.

Concerning this clonotype itself: The germline gene is not matched at one end of the junction; a read error may be the cause. This chain connects TRBV7-2 to TRBJ1-2, with D perhaps TRBD1 (6 bases). CDR3 length equals 14 residues. The germline CDR1 and CDR2 sequences are SGHTA and FQGNSA. CDR3: CASSLDRQVYGCTF. The CDR3 nucleotides read TGTGCCAGCAGCTTAGACCGACAGGTCTATGGCTGCACCTTC. The entire variable domain, with the rest obtained from reference TRBV7-2 and TRBJ1-2, is as follows: GAGVSQSPSNKVTEKGKDVELRCDPISGHTALYWYRQSLGQGLEFLIYFQGNSAPDKSGLPSDRFSAERTGGSVSTLTIQRTQQEDSAVYLCASSLDRQVYGCTFGSGTRLTVV.